The T cell receptor beta chain described here comes from a study of blood T cell repertoires in COVID-19. Study as a whole: In each case, the material was cDNA or gDNA derived from T cells, B-cell-depleted T cells, or PBMCs.

Participant-given clinical history determined each cohort assignment. Donors of Cohort 3 who recovered were those that had two negative PCRs, clearance, or symptom resolution. Measured with immunoSEQ multiplex PCR; TCRdb has only the in-frame clones, and not every one. The table includes about 140,000 clones, about 79% detected once. V lost 3 bases and J lost 1; bases outside the gene matches: 3. In germline, CDR1 is SGHRS, CDR2 YFSETQ. The length of the CDR3 is 14 residues. The clonotype was recovered from a woman aged 45-65 years who had recovered from COVID-19. The rearrangement joins TRBV5-1 to TRBJ2-5; TRBD2 agrees at 7 bases. Sequenced input: PBMCs or T cells enriched from blood (not recorded which). The CDR3 DNA sequence: TGCGCCAGCAGCTCTGGGGGGGGCCAAGAGACCCAGTACTTC. It encodes CASSSGGGQETQYF.